What follows are 17 T cell receptor beta chains derived from one specimen sequenced in a study of early T cells in non-severe SARS-CoV-2 infection. MiXCR, run by TCRdb on the 5' RACE reads, gives a single entry per CDR3 protein. The sample lists approximately 75,000 distinct CDR3 sequences; about 15% were seen once. The sequencing here drew on whole blood, taken at baseline. The receptor source for this set is an adult who was a healthcare worker with PCR-confirmed SARS-CoV-2 infection or an uninfected control (not recorded which).

This clonotype came up a few times. The V call is TRBV5-1, the J call TRBJ2-4; 8 bases line up with TRBD2. V shed 0 bases, J shed 7 bases, and the junction held 12 bases outside the gene matches. Germline-derived CDR1 and CDR2 are SGHRS and YFSETQ. CDR3 length: 17 amino acids. CDR3 sequence (DNA): TGCGCCAGCAGCTTGGGACCCTTAGCGGGACCCGGGAACATTCAGTACTTC. Residues: CASSLGPLAGPGNIQYF.

The table lists this clonotype with a few counts. J is TRBJ2-3 and V is TRBV4-2; D gene unclear. V was pared by 5 bases and J by 0 bases, with 12 bases between. Germline V gene sequence: CDR1 LGHNA, CDR2 YNFKEQ. CDR3 size: 15 residues. The CDR3 here is CASSFRARSTDTQYF. The CDR3 coding sequence is TGTGCCAGCAGCTTCCGGGCGCGTAGCACAGATACGCAGTATTTT.

This clonotype was observed at least ten times. The V gene is TRBV5-1, the J gene TRBJ1-1; 9 bases map to TRBD1. The V and J ends lost 5 bases and 0 bases, in that order; junction bases with no gene match: 8. CDR1 SGHRS and CDR2 YFSETQ come from the germline V gene. The CDR3 loop spans 16 amino acids. Here the CDR3 reads CASSRGTGSMNTEAFF. CDR3 coding DNA: TGCGCCAGCAGTCGAGGGACAGGGTCTATGAACACTGAAGCTTTCTTT.

This clonotype has at least ten counts. The chain has TRBV20-1 and TRBJ2-7, with 10 bases fitting TRBD1. The CDR3 is made up of 14 amino acids. CDR1 and CDR2 from the germline V gene are DFQATT and SNEGSKA (reference sequence). V was pared by 4 bases and J by 0 bases, with 3 bases of the junction left unmatched. CDR3: CSANRDRGSYEQYF. Here the CDR3 DNA reads TGCAGTGCTAACCGGGACAGGGGCTCCTACGAGCAGTACTTC.

J is TRBJ1-1 and V is TRBV5-6; D uncertain. The CDR3 spans 14 residues. The V and J ends lost 3 bases and 2 bases respectively, with 11 bases between them. From germline, CDR1 is SGHDT and CDR2 YYEEEE. CDR3 sequence reads: CASSSVGINTEAFF. The CDR3 coding sequence is TGTGCCAGCAGCTCCGTTGGGATCAACACTGAAGCTTTCTTT.

This chain uses TRBV7-9 with TRBJ2-1; D is perhaps TRBD2 (5 bases). The germline V gene has CDR1 SEHNR and CDR2 FQNEAQ (reference sequence). The V end lost 3 bases, the J end lost 8 bases, and 8 bases lay between the germline ends. The CDR3 is made up of 12 amino acids. CDR3 in DNA: TGTGCCAGCAGCTTCAGCGGCCATGAGCAGTTCTTC. It yields the protein CASSFSGHEQFF. Variable domain in full (rest from reference TRBV7-9 and TRBJ2-1): DTGVSQNPRHKITKRGQNVTFRCDPISEHNRLYWYRQTLGQGPEFLTYFQNEAQLEKSRLLSDRFSAERPKGSFSTLEIQRTEQGDSAMYLCASSFSGHEQFFGPGTRLTVL.

The chain recombines TRBV28 with TRBJ2-2, with D hard to call. Germline CDR1 MDHEN, CDR2 SYDVKM. V gave up 1 base and J gave up 0 bases, with 6 bases separating them. The CDR3 is made up of 15 amino acids. CDR3: CASSLFSSNTGELFF. CDR3 DNA sequence: TGTGCCAGCAGTTTATTCAGTTCGAACACCGGGGAGCTGTTTTTT.

This chain connects TRBV2 to TRBJ2-1; 9 bases line up with TRBD2. Germline trimming cut 6 bases from V and 7 bases from J; bases unmatched to any gene: 7. Germline CDR1 SNHLY, CDR2 FYNNEI. This CDR3 is 14 amino acids long. The CDR3 protein is CASRASGIGNEQFF. The CDR3 nucleotides are TGTGCCAGCAGGGCTAGCGGGATTGGAAATGAGCAGTTCTTC.

This clonotype was observed many times. The gene calls are TRBV18 and TRBJ1-1; TRBD1 agrees at 10 bases. CDR1 KGHSH and CDR2 LQKENI come from the germline V gene. The CDR3 is made up of 14 amino acids. Losses at the gene ends were 3 bases for V and 5 bases for J; bases not matched to a gene: 3. In nucleotides, the CDR3 is TGTGCCAGCTCACCCGACAGGGGGCTTACTGAAGCTTTCTTT. It specifies CASSPDRGLTEAFF.

This clonotype showed up many times. The chain recombines TRBV5-1 with TRBJ2-2; D is perhaps TRBD1 (6 bases). CDR3 size: 14 residues. In germline, CDR1 is SGHRS, CDR2 YFSETQ. V gave up 0 bases and J gave up 4 bases, with 7 bases separating them. CDR3 sequence (DNA): TGCGCCAGCAGCTTGGAAGGGGGCACCGGGGAGCTGTTTTTT. It encodes CASSLEGGTGELFF.

The J gene is TRBJ2-1, the V gene TRBV25-1; a possible D gene is TRBD2 (6 bases). Looked up from germline, CDR1 is MGHDK and CDR2 is SYGVNS. The CDR3 contains 15 residues. V dropped 4 bases and J dropped 6 bases, with 16 bases sitting between them. The CDR3 region is CASSASWRGSNEQFF. The CDR3 DNA sequence: TGTGCCAGCAGTGCGTCGTGGAGGGGAAGCAATGAGCAGTTCTTC.

This chain uses TRBV25-1 with TRBJ2-3; no firm D call. CDR1 and CDR2 from the germline V gene are MGHDK and SYGVNS. Trimming took off 7 bases at V and 6 bases at J, with 17 bases between the two ends. The CDR3 spans 14 residues. The CDR3 DNA reads TGTGCCAGCATGGACGACTGGTTAAGTGATACGCAGTATTTT. Its protein is CASMDDWLSDTQYF.

This clonotype occurred a few times. V gene TRBV11-2 combines with J gene TRBJ2-1; 13 nucleotides agree with TRBD2. V shed 8 bases and J 8 bases; nucleotides not matched to a gene: 9. This CDR3 contains 15 residues. CDR1 and CDR2 (germline): SGHAT, FQNNGV. This CDR3 is CASAIGTSGTYEQFF. The CDR3 DNA reads as TGTGCCAGCGCAATTGGGACTAGCGGGACCTATGAGCAGTTCTTC.

This clonotype has only a few counts. The chain joins TRBV18 to TRBJ2-1, with TRBD1 matching 10 bases. Looked up from germline, CDR1 is KGHSH and CDR2 is LQKENI. Trimming removed 4 bases from V and 9 bases from J; junction bases left unmatched: 9. The CDR3 length is 15 residues. CDR3 DNA sequence: TGTGCCAGCTCACACCGGGACAGGGGTGTGTTTGAGCAGTTCTTC. Its translation is CASSHRDRGVFEQFF.

CDR3 coding DNA: TGTGCCAGCAGCCCCGTAGGGAACGAGCAGTACTTC. Its protein product is CASSPVGNEQYF. The J gene is TRBJ2-7, the V gene TRBV11-2; D is unresolved. This CDR3 contains 12 residues. V was clipped by 5 bases and J by 5 bases, with 10 bases between them. Germline lookup yields CDR1 SGHAT and CDR2 FQNNGV.

The CDR3 is CASSHPSGRAEDTQYF. CDR3 in DNA: TGTGCCAGCAGTCACCCTAGCGGGAGGGCCGAAGATACGCAGTATTTT. The chain is built from TRBV12-3 or TRBV12-4 and TRBJ2-3; 12 bases line up with TRBD2. The CDR3 has 16 amino acids. V was pared by 5 bases and J by 5 bases, with 8 bases of the junction left unmatched.

CDR3 loop: CASSQDLGNSGANVLTF. DNA of the CDR3: TGTGCCAGCAGCCAAGATCTCGGAAACTCTGGGGCCAACGTCCTGACTTTC. The chain links TRBV4-2 to TRBJ2-6; D remains ambiguous. The V end lost 0 bases, the J end lost 0 bases, and 9 bases lay between the germline ends. The CDR3 is made up of 17 amino acids. Germline lookup yields CDR1 LGHNA and CDR2 YNFKEQ.